This T cell receptor (beta chain) was recovered during a study of monozygotic twins with inflammatory bowel disease. The germline CDR1 and CDR2 sequences are DFQATT and SNEGSKA (reference sequence). The CDR3 is made up of 11 amino acids. During cDNA synthesis, UMIs that each contained a 6-nucleotide sample barcode were added by means of template switching. From its re-call of the 5' RACE reads, TCRdb lists each CDR3 protein once, without DNA. The sample includes 440,000 or so distinct CDR3 sequences. This TCR came from a human donor with ulcerative colitis or Crohn's disease, or a healthy co-twin of an affected twin (not recorded which). V gene TRBV20-1 combines with J gene TRBJ1-1. The specimen sequenced was blood. CDR3 amino acids: CSAWKRSEAFF.